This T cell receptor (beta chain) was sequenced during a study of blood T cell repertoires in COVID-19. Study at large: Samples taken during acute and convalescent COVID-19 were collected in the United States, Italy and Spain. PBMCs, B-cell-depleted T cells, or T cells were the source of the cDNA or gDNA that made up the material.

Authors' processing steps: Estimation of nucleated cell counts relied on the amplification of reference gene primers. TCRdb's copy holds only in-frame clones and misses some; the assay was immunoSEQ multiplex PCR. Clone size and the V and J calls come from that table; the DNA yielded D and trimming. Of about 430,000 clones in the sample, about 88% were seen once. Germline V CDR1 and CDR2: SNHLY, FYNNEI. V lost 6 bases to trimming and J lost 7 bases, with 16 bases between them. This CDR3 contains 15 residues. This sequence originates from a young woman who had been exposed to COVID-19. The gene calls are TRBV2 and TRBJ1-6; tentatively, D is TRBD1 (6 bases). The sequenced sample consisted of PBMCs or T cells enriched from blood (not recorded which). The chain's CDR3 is CASRDPGTYNSPLHF. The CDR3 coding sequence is TGTGCCAGCAGAGACCCCGGGACATACAATTCACCCCTCCACTTT.